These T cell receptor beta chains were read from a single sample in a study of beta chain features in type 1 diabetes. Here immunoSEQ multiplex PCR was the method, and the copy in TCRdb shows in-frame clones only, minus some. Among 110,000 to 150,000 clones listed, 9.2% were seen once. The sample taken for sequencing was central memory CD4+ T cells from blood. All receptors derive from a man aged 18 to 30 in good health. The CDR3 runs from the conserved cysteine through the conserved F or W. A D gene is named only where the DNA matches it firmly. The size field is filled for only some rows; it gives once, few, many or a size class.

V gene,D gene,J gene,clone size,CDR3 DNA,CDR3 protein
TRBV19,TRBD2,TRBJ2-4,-,TGTGCCAGTAGGCTAGCGGGGGCGGACATTCAGTACTTC,CASRLAGADIQYF
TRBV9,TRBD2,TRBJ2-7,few,TGTGCCAGCACCCGGGAGGGGTCTTACGGCGAGCAGTACTTC,CASTREGSYGEQYF
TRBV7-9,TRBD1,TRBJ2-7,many,TGTGCCAGCAGCCCGGGACAGGGGGAAGGCTACGAGCAGTACTTC,CASSPGQGEGYEQYF
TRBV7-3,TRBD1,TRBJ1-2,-,TGTGCCAGCAGCTTAAAACCAGGGGGCATGGACTATGGCTACACCTTC,CASSLKPGGMDYGYTF
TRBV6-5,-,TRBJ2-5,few,TGTGCCAGCAGTTACTCCGGGGAGCTCCAAGAGACCCAGTACTTC,CASSYSGELQETQYF
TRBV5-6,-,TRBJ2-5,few,TGTGCCACCGCTGGGGCAGGGAAAGAGACCCAGTACTTC,CATAGAGKETQYF
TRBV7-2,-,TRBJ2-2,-,TGTGCCAGCAGCAGGCAGGGTCAGGTCACCGGGGAGCTGTTTTTT,CASSRQGQVTGELFF
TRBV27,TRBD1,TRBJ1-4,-,TGTGCCAGCAGTCCGGGACAGGGTAATGAAAAACTGTTTTTT,CASSPGQGNEKLFF
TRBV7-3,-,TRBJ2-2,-,TGTGCCAGCAGCTCCTCGAGCACCGGGGAGCTGTTTTTT,CASSSSSTGELFF
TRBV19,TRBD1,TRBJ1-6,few,TGTGCCAGTAGGCCGGACAGGGCCTATAATTCACCCCTCCACTTT,CASRPDRAYNSPLHF
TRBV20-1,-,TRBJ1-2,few,TGCAGTCCCGCGGGAAACTATGGCTACACCTTC,CSPAGNYGYTF
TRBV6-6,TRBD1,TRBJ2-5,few,TGTGCCAGCACCCTCGGGGGACAGGGTATCACCCAGTACTTC,CASTLGGQGITQYF
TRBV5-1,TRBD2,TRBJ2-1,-,TGCGCCAGCAGCTTGGCGACCTCCGTAGCGGGGGATGAGCAGTTCTTC,CASSLATSVAGDEQFF
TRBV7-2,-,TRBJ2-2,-,TGTGCCAGCAGAGGGGGGGCCGACACCGGGGAGCTGTTTTTT,CASRGGADTGELFF
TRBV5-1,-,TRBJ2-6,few,TGCGCCAGCAGCTTGGCTGGCAAACACTCTGGGGCCAACGTCCTGACTTTC,CASSLAGKHSGANVLTF
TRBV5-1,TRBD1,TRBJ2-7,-,TGCGCCAGCAGCTTGACAGGGGTCAATACATACGAGCAGTACTTC,CASSLTGVNTYEQYF
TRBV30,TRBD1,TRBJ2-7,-,TGTGCCTGGAGTATGACAGGGGGCTCCTACGAGCAGTACTTC,CAWSMTGGSYEQYF
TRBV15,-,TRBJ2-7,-,TGTGCCACCAGCAGGGAGTACGAGCAGTACTTC,CATSREYEQYF
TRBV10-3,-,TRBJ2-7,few,TGTGCCATCAGGGCCGACAAGATCTACGAGCAGTACTTC,CAIRADKIYEQYF
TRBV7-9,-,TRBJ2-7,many,TGTGCCAGCAGTTCATGGGGTAGCGGAGACTACGAGCAGTACTTC,CASSSWGSGDYEQYF
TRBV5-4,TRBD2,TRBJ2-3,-,TGTGCCAGCAGCTCAGCGGGGGGGGCAGATACGCAGTATTTT,CASSSAGGADTQYF
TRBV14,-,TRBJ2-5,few,TGTGCCAGCAGCCAAGACCGGCAGGGTGGAGAGACCCAGTACTTC,CASSQDRQGGETQYF
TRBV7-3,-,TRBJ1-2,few,TGTGCCAGCAGCTTTTCGGGGGTGGAGTATCACACCTTC,CASSFSGVEYHTF
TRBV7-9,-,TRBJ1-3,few,TGTGCCAGCAGCTTAGACGGAGGGTCCCGCTCTGGAAACACCATATATTTT,CASSLDGGSRSGNTIYF